This T cell receptor beta chain was retrieved from a study of cytomegalovirus exposure and HLA in healthy donors. CDR1 and CDR2 (germline): LGHNA, YSLEER. Trimming took 1 base from V and 1 from J; bases not matched to a gene: 7. CDR3 length equals 17 residues. With regard to this clone: What it recognizes is unknown.

Researchers ran the PCR with 60 Vbeta and 13 Jbeta primers. Profiling relied on immunoSEQ multiplex PCR, and the TCRdb table lists in-frame clones only, not all of them. This repertoire comprises around 120,000 clones; its ten largest clones make up around 0.59%. Healthy people donating bone marrow made up the donors. Study conclusions and caveats: In the analysis, some V segments, TRBV6-2 and TRBV6-3 included, were excluded as indistinguishable.

The receptor was isolated from a man aged 45-65 years in good health and CMV-seronegative. The specimen sequenced was PBMCs. The chain is built from TRBV4-3 and TRBJ2-3; TRBD1 matches at 8 bases. CDR3 DNA sequence: TGCGCCAGCAGCCAAGCCCTCACAGGGGGTGGCACAGATACGCAGTATTTT. It encodes CASSQALTGGGTDTQYF.